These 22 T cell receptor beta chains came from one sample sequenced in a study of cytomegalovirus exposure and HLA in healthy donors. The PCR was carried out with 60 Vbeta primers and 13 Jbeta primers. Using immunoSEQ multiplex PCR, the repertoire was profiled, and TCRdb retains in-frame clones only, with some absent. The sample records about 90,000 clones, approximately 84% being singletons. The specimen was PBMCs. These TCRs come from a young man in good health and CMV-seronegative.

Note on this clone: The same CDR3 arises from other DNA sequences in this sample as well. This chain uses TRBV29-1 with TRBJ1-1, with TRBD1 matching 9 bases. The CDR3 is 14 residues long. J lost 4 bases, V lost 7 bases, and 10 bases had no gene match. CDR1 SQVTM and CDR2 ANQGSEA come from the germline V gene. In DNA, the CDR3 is TGCAGCGCGGGGGGCGGACAGGGGAGCACTGAAGCTTTCTTT. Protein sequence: CSAGGGQGSTEAFF. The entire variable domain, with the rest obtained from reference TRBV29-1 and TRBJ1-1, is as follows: SAVISQKPSRDICQRGTSLTIQCQVDSQVTMMFWYRQQPGQSLTLIATANQGSEATYESGFVIDKFPISRPNLTFSTLTVSNMSPEDSSIYLCSAGGGQGSTEAFFGQGTRLTVV.

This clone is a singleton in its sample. The DNA for the CDR3 is TGTGCCATCAGAGACCATTTAGCGGGAGGGCCAGATACGCAGTATTTT. This encodes CAIRDHLAGGPDTQYF. This sequence joins TRBV10-3 and TRBJ2-3; 11 nucleotides line up with TRBD2. Germline CDR1 and CDR2: ENHRY and SYGVKD. V gave up 6 bases and J gave up 4 bases; unmatched junction bases: 9. This CDR3 spans 16 amino acids.

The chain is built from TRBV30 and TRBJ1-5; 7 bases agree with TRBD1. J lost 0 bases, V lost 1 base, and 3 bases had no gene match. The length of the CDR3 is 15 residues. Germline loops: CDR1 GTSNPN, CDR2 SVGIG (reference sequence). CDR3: CAWSGGQHSNQPQHF. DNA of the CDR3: TGTGCCTGGAGTGGGGGACAGCATAGCAATCAGCCCCAGCATTTT.

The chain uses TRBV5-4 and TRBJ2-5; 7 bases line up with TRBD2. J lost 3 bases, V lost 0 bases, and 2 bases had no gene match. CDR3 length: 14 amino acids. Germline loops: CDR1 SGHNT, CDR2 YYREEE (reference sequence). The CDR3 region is CASSLAGGKETQYF. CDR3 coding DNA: TGTGCCAGCAGCTTGGCGGGAGGAAAAGAGACCCAGTACTTC.

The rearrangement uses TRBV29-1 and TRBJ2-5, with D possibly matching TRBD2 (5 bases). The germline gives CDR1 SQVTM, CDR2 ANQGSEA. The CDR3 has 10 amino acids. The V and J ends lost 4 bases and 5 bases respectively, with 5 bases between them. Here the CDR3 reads CSVGGETQYF. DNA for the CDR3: TGCAGCGTTGGAGGGGAGACCCAGTACTTC. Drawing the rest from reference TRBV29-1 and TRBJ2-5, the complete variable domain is SAVISQKPSRDICQRGTSLTIQCQVDSQVTMMFWYRQQPGQSLTLIATANQGSEATYESGFVIDKFPISRPNLTFSTLTVSNMSPEDSSIYLCSVGGETQYFGPGTRLLVL.

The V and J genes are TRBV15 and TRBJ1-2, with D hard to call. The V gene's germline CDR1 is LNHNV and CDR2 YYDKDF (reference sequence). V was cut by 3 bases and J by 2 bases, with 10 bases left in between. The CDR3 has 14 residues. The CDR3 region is CATSRAGLNYGYTF. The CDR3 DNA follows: TGTGCCACCAGCAGGGCGGGGTTAAACTATGGCTACACCTTC.

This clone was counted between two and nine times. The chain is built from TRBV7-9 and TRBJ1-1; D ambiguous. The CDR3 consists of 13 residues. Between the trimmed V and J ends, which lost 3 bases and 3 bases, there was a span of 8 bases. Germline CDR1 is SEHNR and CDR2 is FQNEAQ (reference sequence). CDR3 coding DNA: TGTGCCAGCAGCTTGCGGGGTCACACTGAAGCTTTCTTT. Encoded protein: CASSLRGHTEAFF.

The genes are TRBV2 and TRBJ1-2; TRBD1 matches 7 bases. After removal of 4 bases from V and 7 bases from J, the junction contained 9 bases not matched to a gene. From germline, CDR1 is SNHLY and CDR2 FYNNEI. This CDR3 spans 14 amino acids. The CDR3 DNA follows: TGTGCCAGCAGTGGCGAGAGGGGGCGGGGTGGCTACACCTTC. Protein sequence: CASSGERGRGGYTF.

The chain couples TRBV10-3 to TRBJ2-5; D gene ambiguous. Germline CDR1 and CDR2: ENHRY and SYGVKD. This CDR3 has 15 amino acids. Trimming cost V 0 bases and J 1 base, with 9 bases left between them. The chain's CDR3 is CAISESFGPQETQYF. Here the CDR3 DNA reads TGTGCCATCAGTGAGTCTTTCGGTCCCCAAGAGACCCAGTACTTC.

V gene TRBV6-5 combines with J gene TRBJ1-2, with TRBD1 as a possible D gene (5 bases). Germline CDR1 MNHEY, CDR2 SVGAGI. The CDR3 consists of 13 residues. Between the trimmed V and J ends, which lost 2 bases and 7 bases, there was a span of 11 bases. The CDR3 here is CASSYGAGSGYTF. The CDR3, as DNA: TGTGCCAGCAGTTACGGGGCAGGGTCTGGCTACACCTTC.

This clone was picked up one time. DNA of the CDR3: TGTGCCAGCAGTTATGGGAGAAACTACGAGCAGTACTTC. It specifies CASSYGRNYEQYF. V gene TRBV6-6 combines with J gene TRBJ2-7; weak D call: TRBD2 (5 bases). The CDR3 runs 13 residues. Germline assignment: CDR1 MNHNY and CDR2 SVGAGI (reference sequence). The germline V and J ends were trimmed by 3 bases and 3 bases, with 9 bases remaining between them.

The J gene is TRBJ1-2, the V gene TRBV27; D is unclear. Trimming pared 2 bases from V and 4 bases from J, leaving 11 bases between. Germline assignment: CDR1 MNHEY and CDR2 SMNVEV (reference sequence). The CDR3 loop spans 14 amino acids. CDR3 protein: CASSLRAGGYGYTF. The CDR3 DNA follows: TGTGCCAGCAGTTTACGGGCCGGAGGCTATGGCTACACCTTC.

For the CDR3, the DNA is TGTGCCAGCAGTTTCTCGAGGCAAGAGACCCAGTACTTC. Protein product: CASSFSRQETQYF. The chain uses TRBV27 and TRBJ2-5; D gene uncertain. Between the trimmed V and J ends, which lost 3 bases and 2 bases, there was a span of 7 bases. Germline loops: CDR1 MNHEY, CDR2 SMNVEV (reference sequence). The CDR3 consists of 13 residues.

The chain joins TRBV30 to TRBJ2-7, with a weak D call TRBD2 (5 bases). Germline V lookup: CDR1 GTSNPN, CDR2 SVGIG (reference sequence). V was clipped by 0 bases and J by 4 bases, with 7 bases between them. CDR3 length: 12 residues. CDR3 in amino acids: CAWSVSGYEQYF. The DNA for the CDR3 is TGTGCCTGGAGTGTTTCGGGGTACGAGCAGTACTTC.

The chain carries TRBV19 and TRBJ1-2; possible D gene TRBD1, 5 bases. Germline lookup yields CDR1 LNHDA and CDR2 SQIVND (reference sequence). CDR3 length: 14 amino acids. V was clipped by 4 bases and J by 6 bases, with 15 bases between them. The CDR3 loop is CASSTNSRVDGYTF. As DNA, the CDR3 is TGTGCCAGTAGTACCAACTCCAGGGTGGATGGCTACACCTTC.

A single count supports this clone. CDR3 nucleotide sequence: TGTGCCAGCAGTTACGGTTCTACGTGGTACGAGCAGTACTTC. Translated: CASSYGSTWYEQYF. The chain couples TRBV27 to TRBJ2-7; D call uncertain. Germline V gene sequence: CDR1 MNHEY, CDR2 SMNVEV (reference sequence). The CDR3 is 14 amino acids. The ends were cut back, 4 bases at V and 4 bases at J, with 14 bases in the middle.

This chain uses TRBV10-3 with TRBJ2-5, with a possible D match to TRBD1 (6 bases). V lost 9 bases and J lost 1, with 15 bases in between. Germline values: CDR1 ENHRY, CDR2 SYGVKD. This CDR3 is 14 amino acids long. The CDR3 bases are TGTGCCATTAGAATGGGGGCGTCCCAAGAGACCCAGTACTTC. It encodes CAIRMGASQETQYF.

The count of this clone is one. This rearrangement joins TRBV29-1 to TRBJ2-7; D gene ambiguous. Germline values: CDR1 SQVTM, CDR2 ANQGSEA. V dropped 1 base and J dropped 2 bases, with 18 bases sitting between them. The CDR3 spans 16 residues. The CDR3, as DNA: TGCAGCGTTGAAGGCGGCTCGCACTTACAAACCTACGAGCAGTACTTC. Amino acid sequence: CSVEGGSHLQTYEQYF.

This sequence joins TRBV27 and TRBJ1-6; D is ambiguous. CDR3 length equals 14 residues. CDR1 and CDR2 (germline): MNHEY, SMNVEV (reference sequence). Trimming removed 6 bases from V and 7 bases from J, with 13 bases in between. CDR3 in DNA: TGTGCCAGCAGGACGGTCCCCAGGAATTCACCCCTCCACTTT. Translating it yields CASRTVPRNSPLHF.

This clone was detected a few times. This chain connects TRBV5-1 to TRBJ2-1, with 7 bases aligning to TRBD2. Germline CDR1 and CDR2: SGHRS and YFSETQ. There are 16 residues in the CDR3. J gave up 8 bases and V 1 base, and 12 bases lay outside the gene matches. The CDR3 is CASSLIRGRAMDEQFF. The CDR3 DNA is TGCGCCAGCAGCTTGATTCGGGGGAGGGCCATGGATGAGCAGTTCTTC.

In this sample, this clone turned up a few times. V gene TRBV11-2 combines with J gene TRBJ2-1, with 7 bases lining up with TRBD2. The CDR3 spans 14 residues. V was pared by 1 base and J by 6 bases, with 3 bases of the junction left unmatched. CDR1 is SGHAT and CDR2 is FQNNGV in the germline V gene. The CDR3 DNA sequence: TGTGCCAGCAGCTTAGGGTTAGCGGGCAATGAGCAGTTCTTC. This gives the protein CASSLGLAGNEQFF.

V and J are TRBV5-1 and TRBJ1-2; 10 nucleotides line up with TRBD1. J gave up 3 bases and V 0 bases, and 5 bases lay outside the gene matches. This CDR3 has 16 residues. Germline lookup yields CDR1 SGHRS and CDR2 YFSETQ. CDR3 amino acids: CASSLGAGTGDYGYTF. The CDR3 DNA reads TGCGCCAGCAGCTTGGGGGCCGGGACAGGGGACTATGGCTACACCTTC.